The 4 T cell receptor beta chains given below trace back to one sample, sequenced in a study of blood T cell repertoires in COVID-19. Repertoires were generated with immunoSEQ multiplex PCR, while TCRdb's copy carries only in-frame clones and drops some. This repertoire shows fewer than 250,000 clones, around 86% found once; its top ten account for 11%. Source material: peripheral blood. The receptor source for this set is a man aged 45-60 years with COVID-19, enrolled during active disease.

J is TRBJ1-3 and V is TRBV9; TRBD1 might be the D (6 bases). In germline, CDR1 is SGDLS, CDR2 YYNGEE. The CDR3 contains 16 residues. V lost 0 bases to trimming and J lost 4 bases, with 14 bases between them. The CDR3 DNA follows: TGTGCCAGCAGCGTAGGGAGCCAGGGGACAGGAAACACCATATATTTT. Translated: CASSVGSQGTGNTIYF.

The chain joins TRBV19 to TRBJ2-7, with 9 bases matching TRBD1. This CDR3 has 15 residues. Germline V gives CDR1 LNHDA, CDR2 SQIVND (reference sequence). V was pared by 5 bases and J by 2 bases, with 7 bases of the junction left unmatched. The CDR3 region has the DNA TGTGCCAGTAGTCGCGCGGACAGGGGAGCCTACGAGCAGTACTTC. Protein: CASSRADRGAYEQYF. The full variable domain, with the rest looked up from reference TRBV19 and TRBJ2-7, is DGGITQSPKYLFRKEGQNVTLSCEQNLNHDAMYWYRQDPGQGLRLIYYSQIVNDFQKGDIAEGYSVSREKKESFPLTVTSAQKNPTAFYLCASSRADRGAYEQYFGPGTRLTVT.

The chain joins TRBV10-3 to TRBJ2-7; 8 positions match TRBD1. The J segment lost 3 bases and the V segment lost 0 bases, leaving 4 bases of the junction unmatched. The germline V gene encodes CDR1 ENHRY and CDR2 SYGVKD. The CDR3 consists of 15 residues. DNA for the CDR3: TGTGCCATCAGTGAGTCAAGGGGACAGGTCTACGAGCAGTACTTC. The encoded protein is CAISESRGQVYEQYF.

The chain uses TRBV10-3 and TRBJ2-1, with 10 bases lining up with TRBD2. Germline CDR1 ENHRY, CDR2 SYGVKD. The CDR3 spans 16 residues. V trimming: 5 bases; J trimming: 7 bases; junction bases outside the gene matches: 11. In DNA form, the CDR3 reads TGTGCCATCAGTCGACCTCCGGGACTAGCGAGTAATGAGCAGTTCTTC. Protein sequence: CAISRPPGLASNEQFF.